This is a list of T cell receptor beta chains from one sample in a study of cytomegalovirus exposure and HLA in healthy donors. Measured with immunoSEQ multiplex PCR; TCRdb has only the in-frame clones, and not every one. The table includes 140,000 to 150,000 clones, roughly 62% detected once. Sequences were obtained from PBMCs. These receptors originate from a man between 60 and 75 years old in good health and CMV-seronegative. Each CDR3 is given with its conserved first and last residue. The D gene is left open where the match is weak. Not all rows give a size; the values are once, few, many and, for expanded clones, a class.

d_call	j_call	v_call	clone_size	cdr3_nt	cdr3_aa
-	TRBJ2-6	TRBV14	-	TGTGCCAGCAGCCAAGTACATAATGGGGCCAACGTCCTGACTTTC	CASSQVHNGANVLTF
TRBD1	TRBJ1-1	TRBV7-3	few	TGTGCCAGCAGCGTGGACAGGGTGGGTGAAGCTTTCTTT	CASSVDRVGEAFF
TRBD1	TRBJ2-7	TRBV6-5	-	TGTGCCAGCAGCCCGGACAGGGGGAGGGACGAGCAGTACTTC	CASSPDRGRDEQYF
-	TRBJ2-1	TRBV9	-	TGTGCCAGCAGCGCAGAGGACAGCCGATACAATGAGCAGTTCTTC	CASSAEDSRYNEQFF
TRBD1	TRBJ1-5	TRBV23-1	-	TGCGCCAGCAGTCACCACGGACAGGGCCGTAATAGCAATCAGCCCCAGCATTTT	CASSHHGQGRNSNQPQHF
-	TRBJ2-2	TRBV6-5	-	TGTGCCAGCAGTTACGGTTCCGGGGATACCGGGGAGCTGTTTTTT	CASSYGSGDTGELFF
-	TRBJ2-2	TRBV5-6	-	TGTGCCAGCAGCTTTATTAGGGGCACCGGGGAGCTGTTTTTT	CASSFIRGTGELFF
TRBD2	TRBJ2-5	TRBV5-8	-	TGTGCCAGCAGCTTCCGGGCGGCGGGAGGAGAGACCCAGTACTTC	CASSFRAAGGETQYF
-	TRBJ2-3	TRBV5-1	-	TGCGCCAGCAGCTCCGGGACTCCTAGCACAGATACGCAGTATTTT	CASSSGTPSTDTQYF
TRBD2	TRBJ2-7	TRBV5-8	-	TGTGCCAGCAGCTTGGGGGCGGGAGACTCCTACGAGCAGTACTTC	CASSLGAGDSYEQYF
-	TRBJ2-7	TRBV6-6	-	TGTGCCAGCAGTTGGGGGCTGGTGGAGCAGTACTTC	CASSWGLVEQYF
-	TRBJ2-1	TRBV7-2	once	TGTGCCAGCAGCTTAGACAGGGTGGCCAATGAGCAGTTCTTC	CASSLDRVANEQFF
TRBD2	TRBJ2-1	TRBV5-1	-	TGCGCCAGCAGCTCCGGACTAGCGGGAGGTAATGAGCAGTTCTTC	CASSSGLAGGNEQFF
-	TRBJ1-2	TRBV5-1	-	TGCGCCAGCAGCGCATACCCCGACCGGGGGTATGGCTACACCTTC	CASSAYPDRGYGYTF
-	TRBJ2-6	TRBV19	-	TGTGCCACCGCACGGTCTGGGGCCAACGTCCTGACTTTC	CATARSGANVLTF
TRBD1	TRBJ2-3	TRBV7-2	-	TGTGCCAGCAGCTCCGGACAGGGAGTAGATACGCAGTATTTT	CASSSGQGVDTQYF
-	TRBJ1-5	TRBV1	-	TGCACCAGCAGCCAAGATCTCGGGGATGGCAATCAGCCCCAGCATTTT	CTSSQDLGDGNQPQHF
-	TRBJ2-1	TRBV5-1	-	TGCGCCAGCAGCTCCCCCCCGGATGAGCAGTTCTTC	CASSSPPDEQFF
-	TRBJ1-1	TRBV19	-	TGTGCCAGTAGTATTGGGACACGGGAAAACACTGAAGCTTTCTTT	CASSIGTRENTEAFF
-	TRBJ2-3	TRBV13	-	TGTGCCAGCAGCTTAGTACAGGCAGATACGCAGTATTTT	CASSLVQADTQYF
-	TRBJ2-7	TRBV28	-	TGTGCCAGCAGTTCCCGGGACGAGCAGTACTTC	CASSSRDEQYF
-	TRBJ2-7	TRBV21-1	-	TGTGCCAGCAGCAAATCGGGGCGGGAGGGACCCTACGAGCAGTACTTC	CASSKSGREGPYEQYF
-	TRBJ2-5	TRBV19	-	TGTGCCAGTAGTATGGGCAGGGAAGAGACCCAGTACTTC	CASSMGREETQYF
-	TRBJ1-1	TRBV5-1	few	TGCGCCAGCGGGGGCCGGTTGGAGAACACTGAAGCTTTCTTT	CASGGRLENTEAFF
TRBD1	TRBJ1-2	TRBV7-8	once	TGTGCCAGCTTCGGGGACTCCGGGACAGGGGGGATCGGCTACACCTTC	CASFGDSGTGGIGYTF
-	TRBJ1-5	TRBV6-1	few	TGTGCCAGCACCCACAAACCAGGGAATGATCAGCCCCAGCATTTT	CASTHKPGNDQPQHF
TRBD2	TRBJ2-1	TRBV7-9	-	TGTGCCAGCAGCCCCATAAGCGGGAATTACAATGAGCAGTTCTTC	CASSPISGNYNEQFF
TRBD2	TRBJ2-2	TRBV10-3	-	TGTGCCATCAGTAGCGGGATCGACACCGGGGAGCTGTTTTTT	CAISSGIDTGELFF
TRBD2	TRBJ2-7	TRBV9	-	TGTGCCAGCAGCGAGGGAGGGGACCCCTACGAGCAGTACTTC	CASSEGGDPYEQYF
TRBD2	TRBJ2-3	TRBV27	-	TGTGCCAGCACCTTAGCGGGAATCACAGATACGCAGTATTTT	CASTLAGITDTQYF
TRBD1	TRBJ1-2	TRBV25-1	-	TGTGCCAGCAGTGGCCCGGGACAGCTCTATGGCTACACCTTC	CASSGPGQLYGYTF
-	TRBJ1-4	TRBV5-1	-	TGCGCCAGCAGCCCGACAGTCAGGGAAAAACTGTTTTTT	CASSPTVREKLFF
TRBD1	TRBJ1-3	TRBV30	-	TGTGCCTGGAGTGCCAGGGGGCTTGGAAACACCATATATTTT	CAWSARGLGNTIYF
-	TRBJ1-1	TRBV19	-	TGTGCCAGCAAACAGGGAGGGGACACTGAAGCTTTCTTT	CASKQGGDTEAFF
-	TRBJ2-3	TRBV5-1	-	TGCGCCAGCAGCTTGAAATCCACCCCCAGCAGAGGAGATACGCAGTATTTT	CASSLKSTPSRGDTQYF
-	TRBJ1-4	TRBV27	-	TGTGCCAGCAGTTGGGCGGGGGACGGAGCGGCTGAAAAACTGTTTTTT	CASSWAGDGAAEKLFF
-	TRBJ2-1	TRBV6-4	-	TGTGCCAGCAGTGCAGAGGCTTACAATGAGCAGTTCTTC	CASSAEAYNEQFF
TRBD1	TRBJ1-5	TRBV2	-	TGTGCCAGCAGTCCTGACAGGGTAAATCAGCCCCAGCATTTT	CASSPDRVNQPQHF
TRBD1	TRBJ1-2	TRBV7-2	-	TGTGCCAGCAGCCCCTCAGGGGGATCTAACTATGGCTACACCTTC	CASSPSGGSNYGYTF
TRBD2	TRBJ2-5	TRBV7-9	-	TGTGCCAGCAGCATTGGACTAGCGGGAGGGCAAGAGACCCAGTACTTC	CASSIGLAGGQETQYF